The present entry profiles one T cell receptor beta chain with its context. The sample originates from a study of blood T cell repertoires in COVID-19. Study overall: The origin of the acute and convalescent COVID-19 samples was the United States, Italy and Spain.

Study members were between 18 and 89 years old and lived in approximately 25 US regions. Each participant's cohort was designated according to participant-reported clinical history. Exposed enrollees had met someone with a PCR-confirmed or clinician-diagnosed COVID-19 case at some point within the 2 weeks before study entry. Produced via immunoSEQ multiplex PCR; TCRdb's table is partial and in-frame only. The table records 250,000 to 400,000 clones, approximately 81% of them present only once. The CDR3 contains 18 residues. Germline CDR1 and CDR2: LGHNA and YNFKEQ. J gave up 2 bases and V 4 bases, and 9 bases lay outside the gene matches.

The sequencing sample was made of PBMCs or T cells enriched from blood (not recorded which). This chain joins TRBV4-2 and TRBJ2-5, with 14 nucleotides matching TRBD2. The receptor was isolated from a woman aged 25 to 39 who had been exposed to COVID-19. In DNA form, the CDR3 reads TGTGCCAGCAGCCTAACCGGGACTAGCGGGAGTGGTCAAGAGACCCAGTACTTC. Its translation is CASSLTGTSGSGQETQYF.